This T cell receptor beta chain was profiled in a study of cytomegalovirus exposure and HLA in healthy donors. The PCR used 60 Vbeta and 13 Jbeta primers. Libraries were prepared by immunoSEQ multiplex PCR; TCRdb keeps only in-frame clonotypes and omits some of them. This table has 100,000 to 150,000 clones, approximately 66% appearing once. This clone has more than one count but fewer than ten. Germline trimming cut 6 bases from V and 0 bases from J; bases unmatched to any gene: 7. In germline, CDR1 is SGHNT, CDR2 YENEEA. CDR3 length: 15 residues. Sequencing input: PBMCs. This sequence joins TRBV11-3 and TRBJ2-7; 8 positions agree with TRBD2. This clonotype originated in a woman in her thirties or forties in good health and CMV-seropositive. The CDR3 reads CASRPSGGLSYEQYF. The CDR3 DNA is TGTGCCAGCAGACCAAGCGGGGGCCTCTCCTACGAGCAGTACTTC.